This TCR beta chain was captured by sequencing in a study of vaccination and CD4 T cells after COVID-19. Germline-derived CDR1 and CDR2 are SGDLS and YYNGEE. CDR3 length equals 12 residues. Trimming left V 4 bases short and J 4 bases short, with 7 bases between. To note about this clonotype: Its target is not known.

Cultured CD4+ T cell DNA was sequenced using the Oncomine TCR Beta short-read assay. A single record per CDR3 protein comes from TCRdb applying MiXCR to the PCR reads. The sample lists some 19,000 distinct CDR3 sequences, approximately 50% seen once, with over 3% in the top ten. Specified treatment: roughly 11-day PBMC culture with coronavirus spike peptide pools or control peptides (ViraFEST assay). The rearrangement uses TRBV9 and TRBJ2-3; possibly TRBD2 for D (5 bases). Sequenced material: CD4+ T cells from blood, cultured in vitro. The source is a human donor who had recovered from COVID-19. CDR3 loop: CASSWGADTQYF. In DNA form, the CDR3 reads TGTGCCAGCAGCTGGGGAGCAGATACGCAGTATTTT. Full variable domain (rest looked up from reference TRBV9 and TRBJ2-3): DSGVTQTPKHLITATGQRVTLRCSPRSGDLSVYWYQQSLDQGLQFLIQYYNGEERAKGNILERFSAQQFPDLHSELNLSSLELGDSALYFCASSWGADTQYFGPGTRLTVL.